Here is one T cell receptor beta chain with its context. The table came from immunoSEQ multiplex PCR; TCRdb's copy has only in-frame clones and leaves some out. Seen here are 75,000 to 80,000 clones, roughly 92% observed once, and the top ten hold under 0.5%. The trim removed 6 bases at V and 6 bases at J, leaving 11 bases unmatched. Germline V gene sequence: CDR1 LGHNT, CDR2 FRNRAP. CDR3 length: 15 residues. This sample stems from a study of technical replicates of blood from a handful of donors. The gene calls are TRBV12-5 and TRBJ2-1; 7 bases match TRBD2. The sample was T cells isolated from PBMCs. This TCR was recovered from a human donor in good health. CDR3 nucleotide sequence: TGTGCTAGTGGCTACGTTGGCGGGAGTAGCAATGAGCAGTTCTTC. Translated: CASGYVGGSSNEQFF.